These 30 T cell receptor beta chains came from one sample sequenced in a study of glioma-infiltrating T cells after dendritic cell vaccination. This sample's time point: after dendritic cell vaccination, including at tumor progression/relapse. The protocol was immunoSEQ multiplex PCR, while the TCRdb copy is restricted to in-frame clones and leaves out a portion. The profile shows about 87,000 clones, around 83% of them singletons. The sample in question was blood, obtained after dendritic cell vaccination. All receptors come from a human donor with glioblastoma.

This chain joins TRBV20-1 and TRBJ1-6; D is ambiguous. This CDR3 comprises 11 residues. The ends were cut back, 6 bases at V and 7 bases at J, with 7 bases in the middle. CDR1 is DFQATT and CDR2 is SNEGSKA in the germline V gene (reference sequence). Here the CDR3 DNA reads TGCAGTGCCGGGTTAAATTCACCCCTCCACTTT. The encoded protein is CSAGLNSPLHF.

This clone was observed a single time. The chain recombines TRBV9 with TRBJ1-2; D remains ambiguous. Trimming cost V 3 bases and J 1 base, with 7 bases left between them. The CDR3 loop spans 13 amino acids. The germline gives CDR1 SGDLS, CDR2 YYNGEE. CDR3 nucleotides: TGTGCCAGCAGCGGTATAAATAACTATGGCTACACCTTC. It specifies CASSGINNYGYTF.

The chain combines TRBV6-5 with TRBJ1-4; D unclear. Germline lookup yields CDR1 MNHEY and CDR2 SVGAGI. The CDR3 loop spans 12 amino acids. Trimming took 7 bases from V and 14 from J, leaving 17 bases between them. This CDR3 reads CASTAGFGRLFF. In DNA form, the CDR3 reads TGTGCCAGCACCGCCGGCTTTGGCAGGCTGTTTTTT.

The chain couples TRBV27 to TRBJ2-5, with 8 positions matching TRBD2. Germline CDR1 and CDR2: MNHEY and SMNVEV (reference sequence). The CDR3 totals 16 residues. Trimming took 6 bases from V and 0 from J; bases not matched to a gene: 9. The CDR3 nucleotides read TGTGCCAGCAGGCCCGGGAGGGGCTCGAACCAAGAGACCCAGTACTTC. This gives the protein CASRPGRGSNQETQYF.

The rearrangement joins TRBV6-4 to TRBJ1-5; maybe TRBD1 (6 bases). Germline V gene data show CDR1 as MRHNA and CDR2 as SNTAGT. The CDR3 spans 15 residues. Trimming took 3 bases from V and 4 from J, leaving 13 bases between them. The CDR3 here is CASSENRVLNQPQHF. Written as DNA, the CDR3 is TGTGCCAGCAGTGAGAACAGGGTACTTAATCAGCCCCAGCATTTT.

V and J are TRBV7-9 and TRBJ1-6, with TRBD1 identical over 7 bases. V lost 4 bases to trimming and J lost 10 bases; unmatched junction nucleotides: 7. Germline V gives CDR1 SEHNR, CDR2 FQNEAQ (reference sequence). The CDR3 contains 14 residues. CDR3 in DNA: TGTGCCAGCAGCTCATCGACAGGGCCATCACCCCTCCACTTT. It is translated as CASSSSTGPSPLHF.

This chain joins TRBV7-3 and TRBJ1-1; D is possibly TRBD1 (6 bases). Germline-derived CDR1 and CDR2 are SGHTA and FQGTGA. V shed 11 bases and J shed 5 bases, with 21 bases lying between them. This CDR3 region has 14 residues. The CDR3 spells CARTCLLRGTEAFF. The CDR3 region has the DNA TGTGCCCGAACATGCTTACTCAGGGGTACTGAAGCTTTCTTT.

This clone was counted a single time. J is TRBJ1-4 and V is TRBV5-1; 9 bases map to TRBD1. The length of the CDR3 is 16 residues. Germline lookup yields CDR1 SGHRS and CDR2 YFSETQ. With 1 base clipped from V and 4 bases from J, the junction kept 5 bases outside the gene matches. The CDR3 DNA is TGCGCCAGCAGCTTGAACAGGGGGCTTAGTAATGAAAAACTGTTTTTT. This gives the protein CASSLNRGLSNEKLFF.

The chain uses TRBV4-1 and TRBJ2-5, with TRBD1 matching 7 bases. V shed 4 bases and J 1 base; nucleotides not matched to a gene: 12. Germline CDR1 is MGHRA and CDR2 is YSYEKL. The CDR3 length is 17 residues. CDR3 residues: CASSPFFGTDSQETQYF. CDR3 DNA: TGCGCCAGCAGCCCCTTCTTCGGGACAGACTCCCAAGAGACCCAGTACTTC.

This clone showed up just once. The V call is TRBV7-2, the J call TRBJ2-7; 8 nucleotides align to TRBD2. The V gene end was trimmed by 5 bases and the J gene end by 5 bases; junction bases not matched to a gene: 11. The CDR3 runs 15 residues. From germline, CDR1 is SGHTA and CDR2 FQGNSA. CDR3 in amino acids: CASSPLAGTANEQYF. The CDR3, as DNA: TGTGCCAGCAGCCCCTTAGCGGGGACCGCGAACGAGCAGTACTTC.

The chain has TRBV5-4 and TRBJ1-1, with D unresolved. The germline gives CDR1 SGHNT, CDR2 YYREEE (reference sequence). The CDR3 has 16 residues. V dropped 4 bases and J dropped 2 bases, with 18 bases sitting between them. CDR3 coding DNA: TGTGCCAGCAGCCCGCCCCGCCGGGGTTCCAACACTGAAGCTTTCTTT. Translating gives CASSPPRRGSNTEAFF.

This clone appeared a few times. The rearrangement uses TRBV7-9 and TRBJ2-7, with D perhaps matching TRBD1 (5 bases). Germline-derived CDR1 and CDR2 are SEHNR and FQNEAQ (reference sequence). The V end was cut by 1 base, the J end by 6 bases, with 7 bases between. This CDR3 comprises 12 residues. For the CDR3, the DNA is TGTGCCAGCAGCTTAGAGGGGTTCGAGCAGTACTTC. Its protein product is CASSLEGFEQYF.

The chain carries TRBV5-4 and TRBJ2-7; TRBD2 aligns across 8 bases. The CDR3 length is 15 residues. After removal of 4 bases from V and 6 bases from J, the junction contained 12 bases not matched to a gene. Germline assignment: CDR1 SGHNT and CDR2 YYREEE (reference sequence). CDR3 sequence: CASSQGTRNVFEQYF. The CDR3 region has the DNA TGTGCCAGCAGCCAGGGGACTAGAAATGTCTTCGAGCAGTACTTC.

The genes are TRBV5-1 and TRBJ1-6; D possibly corresponds to TRBD1 (5 bases). Germline lookup yields CDR1 SGHRS and CDR2 YFSETQ. This CDR3 contains 16 residues. V gave up 4 bases and J gave up 5 bases, with 16 bases separating them. In DNA, the CDR3 is TGCGCCAGCAGCCCTACCGGACTACAGGATAATTCACCCCTCCACTTT. Its translation: CASSPTGLQDNSPLHF. Full variable domain (rest looked up from reference TRBV5-1 and TRBJ1-6): KAGVTQTPRYLIKTRGQQVTLSCSPISGHRSVSWYQQTPGQGLQFLFEYFSETQRNKGNFPGRFSGRQFSNSRSEMNVSTLELGDSALYLCASSPTGLQDNSPLHFGNGTRLTVT.

The chain recombines TRBV6-5 with TRBJ2-1; a weak D match, TRBD2 (7 bases). Germline V lookup: CDR1 MNHEY, CDR2 SVGAGI. The CDR3 is 14 residues long. V was pared by 10 bases and J by 2 bases, with 15 bases between. CDR3 sequence: CATLGGGPYNEQFF. The CDR3 nucleotides are TGTGCCACCCTAGGGGGGGGTCCCTACAATGAGCAGTTCTTC.

This clone was seen a few times. The V and J genes are TRBV10-3 and TRBJ1-4; the D is unclear. V lost 6 bases and J 11 bases, leaving 13 bases between the germline ends. The CDR3 spans 12 residues. CDR1 ENHRY and CDR2 SYGVKD come from the germline V gene. CDR3 loop: CAISDEGGKLFF. In DNA, the CDR3 is TGTGCCATCAGCGACGAGGGTGGGAAACTGTTTTTT.

The gene calls are TRBV5-1 and TRBJ1-4; the D is unclear. Germline-derived CDR1 and CDR2 are SGHRS and YFSETQ. The CDR3 loop spans 14 amino acids. The V gene lost 0 bases and the J gene lost 6 bases, with 9 bases spanning the gap. The CDR3 reads CASSLVTADEKLFF. The CDR3 bases are TGCGCCAGCAGCTTGGTTACAGCGGATGAAAAACTGTTTTTT. The full variable domain, its missing parts supplied by reference TRBV5-1 and TRBJ1-4, is KAGVTQTPRYLIKTRGQQVTLSCSPISGHRSVSWYQQTPGQGLQFLFEYFSETQRNKGNFPGRFSGRQFSNSRSEMNVSTLELGDSALYLCASSLVTADEKLFFGSGTQLSVL.

This rearrangement joins TRBV6-1 to TRBJ2-7, with 7 bases matching TRBD1. Germline V gene data show CDR1 as MNHNS and CDR2 as SASEGT. With V trimmed by 3 bases and J by 4 bases, 12 bases remained unmatched. This CDR3 has 16 amino acids. CDR3 sequence (DNA): TGTGCCAGCAGTGACACCGGATGGACAGGAGAGTACGAGCAGTACTTC. Protein: CASSDTGWTGEYEQYF.

The V call is TRBV9, the J call TRBJ1-6; D gene ambiguous. The germline V gene encodes CDR1 SGDLS and CDR2 YYNGEE. The CDR3 spans 13 residues. V lost 0 bases, J lost 13 bases, and 11 bases lay in between. The CDR3 region has the DNA TGTGCCAGCAGCGTAGTGGGCTCACAGCCCCTCCACTTT. It specifies CASSVVGSQPLHF.

The chain employs TRBV29-1 and TRBJ1-1, with D possibly matching TRBD1 (5 bases). This CDR3 is 16 amino acids long. Germline V gives CDR1 SQVTM, CDR2 ANQGSEA. V was clipped by 0 bases and J by 1 base, with 15 bases between them. DNA for the CDR3: TGCAGCGTTGAAGATCTGATGGGAGGGGAGAACACTGAAGCTTTCTTT. Its protein is CSVEDLMGGENTEAFF.

This clone appeared a single time. The V gene is TRBV18, the J gene TRBJ2-1; D gene uncertain. The V and J ends lost 3 bases and 5 bases respectively, with 8 bases between them. CDR1 and CDR2 (germline): KGHSH, LQKENI. This CDR3 spans 13 amino acids. In DNA form, the CDR3 reads TGTGCCAGCTCACCGCCCGGTAACAATGAGCAGTTCTTC. Its translation is CASSPPGNNEQFF.

This rearrangement joins TRBV7-3 to TRBJ2-1; 8 bases are a match to TRBD1. This CDR3 is built from 12 residues. CDR1 is SGHTA, CDR2 FQGTGA, per germline. V shed 4 bases, J shed 15 bases, and the junction held 8 bases outside the gene matches. In nucleotides, the CDR3 is TGTGCCAGCAGCTCCACCCCAGGGGGCCTGTTCTTC. Its protein product is CASSSTPGGLFF.

This chain links TRBV5-4 with TRBJ1-4; a possible D gene is TRBD1 (5 bases). Germline V gene data show CDR1 as SGHNT and CDR2 as YYREEE (reference sequence). The CDR3 runs to 15 residues. Trimming stripped 4 bases from V and 0 bases from J, with 10 bases between. The CDR3: CASSPGGATNEKLFF. DNA for the CDR3: TGTGCCAGCAGCCCGGGGGGAGCAACTAATGAAAAACTGTTTTTT.

The CDR3 DNA is TGTGCCAGCAGGATAGCGGGGTGGTACAATGAGCAGTTCTTC. Encoded protein: CASRIAGWYNEQFF. The V call is TRBV6-1, the J call TRBJ2-1; TRBD2 aligns across 8 bases. V gave up 6 bases and J gave up 4 bases; unmatched junction bases: 5. This CDR3 contains 14 residues. Germline loops: CDR1 MNHNS, CDR2 SASEGT.

The chain recombines TRBV5-1 with TRBJ1-3; 9 bases agree with TRBD1. After removal of 1 base from V and 2 bases from J, the junction contained 4 bases not matched to a gene. The CDR3 sequence is 16 residues long. Germline CDR1 reads SGHRS; CDR2 reads YFSETQ. In DNA form, the CDR3 reads TGCGCCAGCAGCTTGTGGGGACAGGGCCCTGGAAACACCATATATTTT. Translation: CASSLWGQGPGNTIYF.

This clone appeared a few times. This chain uses TRBV14 with TRBJ2-1; D is uncertain. The germline V and J ends were trimmed by 0 bases and 0 bases, with 9 bases remaining between them. The CDR3 extends over 16 amino acids. Germline assignment: CDR1 SGHDN and CDR2 FVKESK. CDR3 DNA sequence: TGTGCCAGCAGCCAAGAGGGCATAGGCTCCTACAATGAGCAGTTCTTC. Translating it yields CASSQEGIGSYNEQFF.

The rearrangement joins TRBV5-4 to TRBJ1-2; D possibly corresponds to TRBD1 (5 bases). The CDR3 sequence is 14 residues long. Germline loops: CDR1 SGHNT, CDR2 YYREEE (reference sequence). Trimming removed 6 bases from V and 3 bases from J, with 15 bases in between. The CDR3 here is CASNSREVHYGYTF. The CDR3 DNA reads as TGTGCCAGCAACTCCAGGGAGGTCCACTATGGCTACACCTTC.

The genes are TRBV28 and TRBJ1-2, with D perhaps matching TRBD1 (5 bases). V lost 8 bases, J lost 2 bases, and 15 bases lay in between. The CDR3 extends over 14 amino acids. The V gene's germline CDR1 is MDHEN and CDR2 SYDVKM. CDR3 loop: CASLGGSVNYGYTF. The CDR3 region has the DNA TGTGCCAGCCTCGGGGGATCTGTGAACTATGGCTACACCTTC.

This chain connects TRBV7-2 to TRBJ1-1, with D unclear. This CDR3 region has 14 residues. V was clipped by 2 bases and J by 1 base, with 8 bases between them. Per germline, CDR1 SGHTA and CDR2 FQGNSA. DNA for the CDR3: TGTGCCAGCAGCTTATTCGCAGGGAACACTGAAGCTTTCTTT. As protein: CASSLFAGNTEAFF.

The J gene is TRBJ2-7, the V gene TRBV9; D not certain. Germline V gene sequence: CDR1 SGDLS, CDR2 YYNGEE. Between the trimmed V and J ends, which lost 0 bases and 1 base, there was a span of 14 bases. The CDR3 length is 16 residues. The CDR3 nucleotides read TGTGCCAGCAGCGTAGGTGGAACCGACGGGTCCTACGAGCAGTACTTC. Amino acids: CASSVGGTDGSYEQYF.